This is a list of T cell receptor beta chains from one sample in a study of Ad26.COV2.S vaccination and SARS-CoV-2 variants. TCRdb keeps only in-frame clones here, not all; method: immunoSEQ multiplex PCR. The sample carries roughly 700,000 clones, roughly nine tenths recorded once. The sample was peripheral blood, taken in a trial of Ad26.COV2.S vaccine versus placebo. The receptor source for this set is a person between 18 and 65 years old who received the Ad26.COV2.S COVID-19 vaccine or a placebo. CDR3s include the opening cysteine and the closing phenylalanine or tryptophan. D genes are given only for firm matches. Size tells how often a clone was seen (once, few, many) or the class of an expanded clone, and some rows leave it out.

cdr3_nt: TGTGCCAGCAGCCACGGCCCACAGGGGGCGCCTTTCGAGCAGTACTTC; cdr3_aa: CASSHGPQGAPFEQYF; d_call: TRBD1; clone_size: .; j_call: TRBJ2-7; v_call: TRBV4-2
cdr3_nt: TGCGCCAGCAGCGAGGGGACCCTTGAGGACTCTGAAGCTTTCTTT; cdr3_aa: CASSEGTLEDSEAFF; d_call: .; clone_size: .; j_call: TRBJ1-1; v_call: TRBV5-1
cdr3_nt: TGTGCCAGCAGCGTAGATAGGGGATACGAGCAGTACTTC; cdr3_aa: CASSVDRGYEQYF; d_call: .; clone_size: .; j_call: TRBJ2-7; v_call: TRBV9
cdr3_nt: TGTGCCTGGAGGGGGGACAGCCTCCGTGGGACCCAGTACTTC; cdr3_aa: CAWRGDSLRGTQYF; d_call: TRBD1; clone_size: .; j_call: TRBJ2-5; v_call: TRBV30
cdr3_nt: TGTGCCTGGAGTCCAGGGGTCAACTATGGCTACACCTTC; cdr3_aa: CAWSPGVNYGYTF; d_call: .; clone_size: .; j_call: TRBJ1-2; v_call: TRBV30
cdr3_nt: TGTGCCAGCTCACCACCGGGGAATCAGCCCCAGCATTTT; cdr3_aa: CASSPPGNQPQHF; d_call: .; clone_size: once; j_call: TRBJ1-5; v_call: TRBV18
cdr3_nt: TGCGCCAGCAGCTTGGGAACAGGGACTAATGAAAAACTGTTTTTT; cdr3_aa: CASSLGTGTNEKLFF; d_call: .; clone_size: .; j_call: TRBJ1-4; v_call: TRBV5-1
cdr3_nt: TGTGCCAGCAGCCGGACGGGGATCGGAGACGAGCAGTACTTC; cdr3_aa: CASSRTGIGDEQYF; d_call: .; clone_size: .; j_call: TRBJ2-7; v_call: TRBV4-2
cdr3_nt: TGCAGTGCTAGTCGGGACAGAGCTAACTATGGCTACACCTTC; cdr3_aa: CSASRDRANYGYTF; d_call: TRBD1; clone_size: once; j_call: TRBJ1-2; v_call: TRBV20-1
cdr3_nt: TGTGCCACCAGTGACACGACTGCCAATGAGCAGTTCTTC; cdr3_aa: CATSDTTANEQFF; d_call: .; clone_size: .; j_call: TRBJ2-1; v_call: TRBV24-1
cdr3_nt: TGCGCCAGCAGCCAAGTGCGGGGGGCGGGCGACATGAACACTGAAGCTTTCTTT; cdr3_aa: CASSQVRGAGDMNTEAFF; d_call: .; clone_size: .; j_call: TRBJ1-1; v_call: TRBV4-1
cdr3_nt: TGTGCCATCAGCCTTACGGGGGGGACAGAAAATGAAAAACTGTTTTTT; cdr3_aa: CAISLTGGTENEKLFF; d_call: TRBD1; clone_size: .; j_call: TRBJ1-4; v_call: TRBV10-3
cdr3_nt: TGTGCCAGTACCAACCCGGGAGGGAATACGCAGTATTTT; cdr3_aa: CASTNPGGNTQYF; d_call: TRBD2; clone_size: .; j_call: TRBJ2-3; v_call: TRBV19
cdr3_nt: TGTGCCAGCAGCTTAGGGGTAGCGGGGCTGGCCTACGAGCAGTACTTC; cdr3_aa: CASSLGVAGLAYEQYF; d_call: TRBD2; clone_size: .; j_call: TRBJ2-7; v_call: TRBV7-2
cdr3_nt: TGTGCCAGCAGCCAAGGACACGGGACGGCGACTAACAATGAGCAGTTCTTC; cdr3_aa: CASSQGHGTATNNEQFF; d_call: .; clone_size: .; j_call: TRBJ2-1; v_call: TRBV3-1/TRBV3-2
cdr3_nt: TGTGCCTGGAGTCTAGATACCCGCGTAACACGTGGAAACACCATATATTTT; cdr3_aa: CAWSLDTRVTRGNTIYF; d_call: .; clone_size: few; j_call: TRBJ1-3; v_call: TRBV30
cdr3_nt: TGTGCCAGCAGCTTACAGGGACTCTATGGCTACACCTTC; cdr3_aa: CASSLQGLYGYTF; d_call: .; clone_size: once; j_call: TRBJ1-2; v_call: TRBV5-4
cdr3_nt: TGTGCCAGCAGCCAGACCTTCGACAGGAATCAGCCCCAGCATTTT; cdr3_aa: CASSQTFDRNQPQHF; d_call: .; clone_size: .; j_call: TRBJ1-5; v_call: TRBV6-5
cdr3_nt: TGTGCCTGGAAAGGACAGAATAATGAAAAACTGTTTTTT; cdr3_aa: CAWKGQNNEKLFF; d_call: .; clone_size: .; j_call: TRBJ1-4; v_call: TRBV30